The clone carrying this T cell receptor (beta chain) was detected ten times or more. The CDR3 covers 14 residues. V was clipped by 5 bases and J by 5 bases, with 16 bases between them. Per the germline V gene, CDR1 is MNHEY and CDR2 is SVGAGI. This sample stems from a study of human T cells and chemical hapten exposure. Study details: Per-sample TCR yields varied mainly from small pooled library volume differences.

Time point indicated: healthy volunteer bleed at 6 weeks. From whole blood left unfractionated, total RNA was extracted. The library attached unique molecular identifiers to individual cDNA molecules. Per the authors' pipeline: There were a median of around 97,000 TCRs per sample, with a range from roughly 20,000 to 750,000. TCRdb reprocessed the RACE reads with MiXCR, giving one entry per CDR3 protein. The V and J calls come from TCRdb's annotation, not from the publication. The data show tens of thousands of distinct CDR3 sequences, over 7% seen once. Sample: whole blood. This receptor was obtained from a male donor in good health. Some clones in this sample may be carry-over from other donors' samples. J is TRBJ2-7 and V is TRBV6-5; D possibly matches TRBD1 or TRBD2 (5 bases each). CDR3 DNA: TGTGCCAGCAGTAACCGGGACCCGTTGGACGAGCAGTACTTC. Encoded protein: CASSNRDPLDEQYF.